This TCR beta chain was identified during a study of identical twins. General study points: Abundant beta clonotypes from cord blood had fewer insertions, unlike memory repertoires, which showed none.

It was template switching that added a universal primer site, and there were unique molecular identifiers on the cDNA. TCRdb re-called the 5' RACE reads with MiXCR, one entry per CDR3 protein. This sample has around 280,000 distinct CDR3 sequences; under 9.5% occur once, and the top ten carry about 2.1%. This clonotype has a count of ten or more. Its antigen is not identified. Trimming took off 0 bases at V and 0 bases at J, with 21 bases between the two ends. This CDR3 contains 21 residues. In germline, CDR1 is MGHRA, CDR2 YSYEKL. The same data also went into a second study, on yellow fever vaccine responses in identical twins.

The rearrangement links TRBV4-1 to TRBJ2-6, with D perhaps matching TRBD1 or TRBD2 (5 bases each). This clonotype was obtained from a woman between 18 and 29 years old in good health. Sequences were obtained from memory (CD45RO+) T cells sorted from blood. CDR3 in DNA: TGCGCCAGCAGCCAAGAACTAGGGCGAGCGACAGCAACCTCTGGGGCCAACGTCCTGACTTTC. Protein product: CASSQELGRATATSGANVLTF.